The rows below give T cell receptor beta chains drawn from one sample of a study of T cell repertoires in cytomegalovirus infection. Their target antigens are unknown. TCRdb fed the reads into MiXCR, producing one record per CDR3 protein. The sample yields about 830,000 distinct CDR3 sequences, 32% seen once. Sequencing used cultured CD8+ T cells from PBMCs, obtained from culture after CMV antigen stimulation. Receptor source: a human donor in good health (CMV status not recorded). Some clones in this sample may be carry-over from other donors' samples. Both conserved end residues are part of each CDR3. D genes are given only for firm matches. Expanded clones get a size class; other rows say once, few or many, or leave the size out.

v_gene	d_gene	j_gene	abundance	CDR3aa	CDR3nt
TRBV12-3/TRBV12-4	TRBD1	TRBJ2-1	-	CASSFNPDRGFRGEQFF	TGTGCCAGCAGTTTTAATCCGGACAGGGGGTTTCGTGGTGAGCAGTTCTTC
TRBV4-3	-	TRBJ2-1	-	CASSQRIADSYNEQFF	TGCGCCAGCAGCCAACGGATAGCGGATTCCTACAATGAGCAGTTCTTC
TRBV7-9	-	TRBJ2-1	few	CASSQSRSSYNEQFF	TGTGCCAGCAGTCAATCACGAAGCTCCTACAATGAGCAGTTCTTC
TRBV29-1	-	TRBJ1-4	-	CSVAGIRGYQFEKLFF	TGCAGCGTTGCGGGCATCAGGGGTTACCAGTTCGAAAAACTGTTTTTT
TRBV29-1	-	TRBJ2-7	-	CSVEDGSGSPNEQYF	TGCAGCGTTGAAGACGGAAGCGGTTCGCCTAACGAGCAGTACTTC
TRBV7-8	-	TRBJ1-6	many	CASSYSGSSYNSPLHF	TGTGCCAGCAGCTATTCGGGGAGCTCCTATAATTCACCCCTCCACTTT
TRBV11-1	-	TRBJ1-1	-	CASSLEGAGDTEAFF	TGTGCCAGCAGCTTAGAGGGCGCAGGGGACACTGAAGCTTTCTTT
TRBV10-3	-	TRBJ1-2	few	CAISEPDPSGGYTF	TGTGCCATCAGTGAGCCGGACCCCTCTGGAGGCTACACCTTC
TRBV20-1	-	TRBJ2-2	few	CSARVPWNTGELFF	TGCAGTGCTAGAGTCCCCTGGAACACCGGGGAGCTGTTTTTT
TRBV27	-	TRBJ2-6	-	CASSLGFSSGANVLTF	TGTGCCAGCAGTTTAGGTTTTAGCTCTGGGGCCAACGTCCTGACTTTC
TRBV5-4	TRBD1	TRBJ1-5	-	CASSHRDSLQLYSNQPQHF	TGTGCCAGCAGTCACCGGGACAGCCTACAATTATATAGCAATCAGCCCCAGCATTTT
TRBV4-1	-	TRBJ1-3	-	CASSQGDQRLNTIYF	TGCGCCAGCAGCCAAGGGGACCAGAGGCTAAACACCATATATTTT
TRBV19	TRBD1	TRBJ1-1	-	CVSSTGQGAEAFF	TGTGTCAGTAGTACGGGACAGGGCGCTGAAGCTTTCTTT
TRBV6-5	TRBD1	TRBJ2-1	-	CASRLIGTGAYYNEQFF	TGTGCCAGCAGGTTAATAGGGACAGGGGCTTACTACAATGAGCAGTTCTTC
TRBV3-1	-	TRBJ2-7	-	CASSHSDGYYEQYF	TGTGCCAGCAGCCACTCGGACGGGTACTACGAGCAGTACTTC
TRBV3-1	TRBD2	TRBJ2-1	-	CASSQRLAGSYNEQFF	TGTGCCAGCAGCCAGAGACTAGCGGGCTCCTACAATGAGCAGTTCTTC
TRBV7-9	-	TRBJ1-1	-	CASSIRAEGNTEAFF	TGTGCCAGCAGCATCAGGGCGGAGGGGAACACTGAAGCTTTCTTT
TRBV6-5	-	TRBJ1-5	few	CASSYSAGEGLTAQHF	TGTGCCAGCAGTTACTCGGCAGGGGAGGGCCTCACAGCCCAGCATTTT
TRBV13	-	TRBJ2-5	few	CASSTGRQQETQYF	TGTGCCAGCAGCACAGGACGACAGCAAGAGACCCAGTACTTC
TRBV6-2/TRBV6-3	-	TRBJ1-5	few	CASSPPRGGNQPQHF	TGTGCCAGCAGCCCACCCCGCGGGGGCAATCAGCCCCAGCATTTT
TRBV6-1	-	TRBJ2-5	few	CASIPGALQETQYF	TGTGCCAGCATACCCGGGGCCCTCCAAGAGACCCAGTACTTC
TRBV7-9	-	TRBJ1-5	-	CASSSGDIISNQPQHF	TGTGCCAGCAGCTCCGGGGACATAATAAGCAATCAGCCCCAGCATTTT
TRBV5-6	-	TRBJ2-5	few	CASTRAPRQTQYF	TGTGCCAGCACCCGCGCACCCCGGCAGACCCAGTACTTC
TRBV7-2	TRBD2	TRBJ2-2	many	CASSLGSSGVFTGELFF	TGTGCCAGCAGCTTAGGGAGTAGCGGGGTGTTCACCGGGGAGCTGTTTTTT
TRBV5-4	TRBD1	TRBJ1-1	-	CASSSPEGAMNTEAFF	TGTGCCAGCAGTTCCCCGGAGGGGGCAATGAACACTGAAGCTTTCTTT
TRBV7-9	-	TRBJ1-2	-	CAHPSGSGYTF	TGTGCCCATCCGTCAGGGTCTGGCTACACCTTC
TRBV6-5	-	TRBJ2-5	-	CASSYQGSRGETQYF	TGTGCCAGCAGTTACCAGGGGAGCCGGGGAGAGACCCAGTACTTC
TRBV7-3	-	TRBJ2-4	few	CASSLTGGNVKNIQYF	TGTGCCAGCAGCTTGACAGGAGGGAATGTCAAAAACATTCAGTACTTC
TRBV20-1	-	TRBJ1-1	few	CSARDEVRGRTEAFF	TGCAGTGCTAGAGATGAGGTTAGAGGGCGGACTGAAGCTTTCTTT
TRBV7-9	-	TRBJ1-1	many	CASSLSPEAFF	TGTGCCAGCAGTTTAAGCCCAGAAGCTTTCTTT
TRBV28	-	TRBJ1-5	-	CASRSSENSNQPQHF	TGTGCCAGCAGGTCTTCGGAGAATAGCAATCAGCCCCAGCATTTT
TRBV29-1	TRBD1	TRBJ2-1	-	CSAGQGQHNEQFF	TGCAGCGCGGGACAGGGGCAGCACAATGAGCAGTTCTTC
TRBV9	-	TRBJ2-3	-	CASSVAALSTDTQYF	TGTGCCAGCAGCGTAGCCGCCTTGAGCACAGATACGCAGTATTTT
TRBV6-6	-	TRBJ2-3	few	CASSRYTSPTDTQYF	TGTGCCAGCAGTCGCTACACGAGCCCAACAGATACGCAGTATTTT
TRBV7-9	-	TRBJ1-1	few	CASSHPGGQGTEAFF	TGTGCCAGCAGCCACCCAGGTGGCCAGGGCACTGAAGCTTTCTTT